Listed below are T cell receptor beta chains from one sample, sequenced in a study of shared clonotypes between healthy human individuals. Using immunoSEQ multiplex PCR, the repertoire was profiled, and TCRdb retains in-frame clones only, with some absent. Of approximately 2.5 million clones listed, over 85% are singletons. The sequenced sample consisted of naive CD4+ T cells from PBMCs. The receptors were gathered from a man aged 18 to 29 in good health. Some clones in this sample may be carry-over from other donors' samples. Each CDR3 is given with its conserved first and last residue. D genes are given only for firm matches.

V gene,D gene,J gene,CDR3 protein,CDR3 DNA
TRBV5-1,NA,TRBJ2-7,CASSRLGAPGEQYF,TGCGCCAGCAGCAGACTCGGGGCCCCTGGCGAGCAGTACTTC
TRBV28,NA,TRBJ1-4,CASSLDRGLGEKLFF,TGTGCCAGCAGTTTAGATCGGGGGTTGGGTGAAAAACTGTTTTTT
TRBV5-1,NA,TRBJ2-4,CASSFGREMENIQYF,TGCGCCAGCAGCTTTGGGCGGGAAATGGAAAACATTCAGTACTTC
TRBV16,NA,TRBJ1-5,CASSQSEGKVGQPQHF,TGTGCCAGCAGCCAATCGGAAGGGAAGGTCGGTCAGCCCCAGCATTTT
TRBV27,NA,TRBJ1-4,CASSLSRLGQLQDEKLFF,TGTGCCAGCAGTTTATCGCGTCTCGGACAGCTTCAGGATGAAAAACTGTTTTTT
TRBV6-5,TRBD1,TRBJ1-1,CASSSQGAPRAFF,TGTGCCAGCAGTTCACAGGGGGCGCCAAGAGCTTTCTTT
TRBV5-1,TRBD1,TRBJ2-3,CASLRGTGVADTQYF,TGCGCCAGCCTGCGAGGGACAGGGGTGGCAGATACGCAGTATTTT
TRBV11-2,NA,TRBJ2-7,CASSLMQGGNEQYF,TGTGCCAGCAGCTTAATGCAGGGTGGTAACGAGCAGTACTTC
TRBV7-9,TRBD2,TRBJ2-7,CASSPSGGYEQYF,TGTGCCAGCAGCCCGTCGGGGGGCTACGAGCAGTACTTC
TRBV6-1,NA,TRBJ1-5,CASSEFGGNSNQPQHF,TGTGCCAGCAGTGAATTCGGGGGGAATAGCAATCAGCCCCAGCATTTT
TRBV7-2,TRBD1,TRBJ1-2,CASSTRTGGIYGYTF,TGTGCCAGCAGCACGCGGACAGGCGGTATCTATGGCTACACCTTC
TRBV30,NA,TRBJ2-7,CAWSVGAYEQYF,TGTGCCTGGAGTGTGGGAGCCTACGAGCAGTACTTC
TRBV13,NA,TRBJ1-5,CASSLRGEGPQHF,TGTGCCAGCAGCTTGCGGGGGGAGGGGCCCCAGCATTTT
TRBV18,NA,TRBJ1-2,CASSPSRDRTNYGYTF,TGTGCCAGCTCACCATCCCGGGACCGTACTAACTATGGCTACACCTTC
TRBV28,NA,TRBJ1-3,CASSLVDSGNTIYF,TGTGCCAGCAGTTTGGTGGACAGTGGAAACACCATATATTTT
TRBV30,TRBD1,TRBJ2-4,CACTGTGIADIQYF,TGTGCCTGTACCGGGACAGGGATTGCGGACATTCAGTACTTC